This TCR beta chain was identified during a study of blood T cell repertoires in COVID-19. Study background: The study drew acute and convalescent COVID-19 samples from the United States, Italy and Spain.

Authors' processing steps: Reference gene primers were amplified, and this amplification served to estimate nucleated cell counts. The data were produced by immunoSEQ multiplex PCR, yet TCRdb's version contains in-frame clones alone and is incomplete. The D gene and trimming were derived from the DNA, and the V and J assignments and clone size from that table. The table includes about 46,000 clones, about 86% detected once. The age range of participants was 18 to 89 years, with residence in 20 to 25 US areas. Participant-given clinical history determined each cohort assignment. The V segment lost 6 bases and the J segment 9 bases; nucleotides outside the gene matches: 12. The CDR3 length is 15 residues. Germline-derived CDR1 and CDR2 are LNHDA and SQIVND (reference sequence).

This chain connects TRBV19 to TRBJ1-4; 8 bases match TRBD1. The clonotype originates from a woman in her forties or fifties who had recovered from COVID-19. The sequencing sample was made of PBMCs or T cells enriched from blood (not recorded which). The CDR3 loop is CASSQGASLMKKLFF. In nucleotides, the CDR3 is TGTGCCAGTAGCCAGGGGGCCAGCTTAATGAAAAAACTGTTTTTT.